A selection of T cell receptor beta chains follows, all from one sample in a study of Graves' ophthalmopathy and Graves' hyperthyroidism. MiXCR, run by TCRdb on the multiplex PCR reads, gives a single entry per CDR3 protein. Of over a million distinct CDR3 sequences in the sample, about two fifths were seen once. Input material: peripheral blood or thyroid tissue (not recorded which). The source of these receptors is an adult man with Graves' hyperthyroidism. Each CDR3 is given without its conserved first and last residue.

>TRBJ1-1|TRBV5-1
ASSVERSTEAF
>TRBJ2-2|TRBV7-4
ASSGYKGQF
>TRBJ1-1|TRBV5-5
ASSLTTYMNTEAF
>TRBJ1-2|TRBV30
AWSEPGTVDGYT
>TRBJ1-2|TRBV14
ASFDSRNRYGYT
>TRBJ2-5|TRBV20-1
SADYIQGFLQETQY
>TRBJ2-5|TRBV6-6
ASSHPIVGEETQY
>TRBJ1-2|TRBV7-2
ASSEQGAPSPYGYT
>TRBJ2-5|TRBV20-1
SASVLSETQY
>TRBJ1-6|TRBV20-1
SARSAKFCTHNCSPLH
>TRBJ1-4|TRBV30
AWRTGGNEKLF
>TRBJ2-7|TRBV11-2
ASSLEGRRVDEQY
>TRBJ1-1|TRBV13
ASSDPGQGATEAF
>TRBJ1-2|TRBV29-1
SVEVLQGRGYT
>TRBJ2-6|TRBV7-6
ASSQFQGSSGANVLT
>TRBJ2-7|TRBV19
ASSTRLAGDEQY
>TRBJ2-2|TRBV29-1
SGMWGGELF
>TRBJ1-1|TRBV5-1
ASSKGQENTEAF
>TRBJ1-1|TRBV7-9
ASSFSAGRWLTEAF
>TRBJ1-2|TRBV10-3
AITAGQGDNYGYT
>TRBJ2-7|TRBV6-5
ASSYSGQASYEQY
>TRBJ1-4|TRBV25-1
ASSGLRGINEKLF
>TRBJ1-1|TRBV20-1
SARSLQGFTEAF
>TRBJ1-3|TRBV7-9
ASSTREGLGNTIY
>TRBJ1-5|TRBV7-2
ASSLTRTGRAGNQPQH
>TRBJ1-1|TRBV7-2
ASSSGTDQLTLITEAF
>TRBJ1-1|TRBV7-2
ASSSGRFGEAF
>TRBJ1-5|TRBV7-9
ASSPRTGNSLDQPQH
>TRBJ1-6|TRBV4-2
ASSPPTGRDSPLH
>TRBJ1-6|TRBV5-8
ASSAGRRGLL
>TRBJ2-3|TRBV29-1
SLGQVTDTQY
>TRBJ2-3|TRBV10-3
ATSDSATSGIRDTQY
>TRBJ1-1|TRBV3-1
ASSQFGQGSSLNTEAF
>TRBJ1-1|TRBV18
ASSERGGLAF
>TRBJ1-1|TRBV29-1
SVGGAGNTEAF
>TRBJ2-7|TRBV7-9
ASSGEGTGLSYEQY